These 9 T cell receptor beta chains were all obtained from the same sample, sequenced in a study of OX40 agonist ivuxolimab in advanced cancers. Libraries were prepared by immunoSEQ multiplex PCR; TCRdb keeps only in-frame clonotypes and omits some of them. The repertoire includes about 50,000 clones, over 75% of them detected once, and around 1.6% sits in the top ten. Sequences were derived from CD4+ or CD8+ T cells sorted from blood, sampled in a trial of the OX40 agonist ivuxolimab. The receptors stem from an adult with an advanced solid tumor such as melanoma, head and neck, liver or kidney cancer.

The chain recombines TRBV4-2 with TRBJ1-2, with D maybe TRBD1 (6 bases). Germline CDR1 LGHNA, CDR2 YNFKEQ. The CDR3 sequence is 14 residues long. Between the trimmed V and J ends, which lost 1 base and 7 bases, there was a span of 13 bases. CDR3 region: CASSQGWQGSGYTF. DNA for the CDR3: TGTGCCAGCAGCCAAGGCTGGCAGGGGTCTGGCTACACCTTC.

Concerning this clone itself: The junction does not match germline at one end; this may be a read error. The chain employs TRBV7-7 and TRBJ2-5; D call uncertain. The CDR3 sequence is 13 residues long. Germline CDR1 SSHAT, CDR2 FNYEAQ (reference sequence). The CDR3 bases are TGTGCTAGCAGCTTTACCCGAAAGGAGACCCAGTACTTC. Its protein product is CASSFTRKETQYF.

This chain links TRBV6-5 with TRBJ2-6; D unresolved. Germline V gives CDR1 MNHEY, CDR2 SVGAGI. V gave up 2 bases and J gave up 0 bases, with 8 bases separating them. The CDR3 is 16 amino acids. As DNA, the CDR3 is TGTGCCAGCAGTTACGAACCGCACTCTGGGGCCAACGTCCTGACTTTC. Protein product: CASSYEPHSGANVLTF.

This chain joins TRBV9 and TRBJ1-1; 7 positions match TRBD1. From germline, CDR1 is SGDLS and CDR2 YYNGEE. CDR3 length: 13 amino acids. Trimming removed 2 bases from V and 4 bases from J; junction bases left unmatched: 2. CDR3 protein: CASSVTGVTEAFF. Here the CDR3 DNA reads TGTGCCAGCAGCGTCACAGGGGTCACTGAAGCTTTCTTT.

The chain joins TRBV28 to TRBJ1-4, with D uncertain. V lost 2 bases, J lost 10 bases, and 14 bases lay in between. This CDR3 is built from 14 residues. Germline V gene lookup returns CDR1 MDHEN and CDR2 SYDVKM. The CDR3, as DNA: TGTGCCAGCAGTTTACCCCGAGAACGTGGAAAACTGTTTTTT. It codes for CASSLPRERGKLFF.

CDR3 protein: CASSLKGLATSYEQYF. The CDR3 nucleotides read TGTGCCAGCAGCCTAAAGGGACTAGCGACATCCTACGAGCAGTACTTC. The chain combines TRBV11-2 with TRBJ2-7; 10 nucleotides align to TRBD2. The CDR3 has 16 amino acids. Unmatched junction bases numbered 8, after V lost 5 bases and J lost 1 base. Germline-derived CDR1 and CDR2 are SGHAT and FQNNGV.

As DNA, the CDR3 is TGTGCCAGCAGTTACTCGAACAGGGGCTTAACATACGAGCAGTACTTC. The encoded protein is CASSYSNRGLTYEQYF. This chain connects TRBV6-5 to TRBJ2-7; 7 bases map to TRBD1. The germline gives CDR1 MNHEY, CDR2 SVGAGI. V shed 0 bases, J shed 4 bases, and the junction held 9 bases outside the gene matches. The CDR3 runs to 16 residues.

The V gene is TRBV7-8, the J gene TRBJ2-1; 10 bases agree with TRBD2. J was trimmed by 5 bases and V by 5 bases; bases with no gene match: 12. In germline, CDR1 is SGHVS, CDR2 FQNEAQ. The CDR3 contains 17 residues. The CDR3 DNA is TGTGCCAGCAGCCCCGAGGGACTAGCGCGTAACCACAATGAGCAGTTCTTC. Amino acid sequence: CASSPEGLARNHNEQFF. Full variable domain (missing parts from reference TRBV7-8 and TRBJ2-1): GAGVSQSPRYKVAKRGQDVALRCDPISGHVSLFWYQQALGQGPEFLTYFQNEAQLDKSGLPSDRFFAERPEGSVSTLKIQRTQQEDSAVYLCASSPEGLARNHNEQFFGPGTRLTVL.

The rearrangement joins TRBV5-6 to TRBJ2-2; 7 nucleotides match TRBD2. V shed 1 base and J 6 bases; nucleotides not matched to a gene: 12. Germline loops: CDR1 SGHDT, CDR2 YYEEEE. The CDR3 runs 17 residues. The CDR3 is CASSLLGRGGAAGELFF. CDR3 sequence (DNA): TGTGCCAGCAGCTTGTTGGGCCGGGGAGGGGCCGCCGGGGAGCTGTTTTTT.